The entry below describes one TCR beta chain. The sample belongs to a study of blood T cells in healthy people across ages. The V end was cut by 1 base, the J end by 8 bases, with 11 bases between. The CDR3 loop spans 13 amino acids. CDR1 and CDR2 from the germline V gene are SGHVS and FQNEAQ. Combining a sample-barcoded 5' primer with a J-beta primer mix, a second PCR ran for 7 to 11 cycles. Sequencing yielded, for each sample, at least 3 million paired-end reads carrying CDR3. MiXCR, run by TCRdb on the 5' RACE reads, gives a single entry per CDR3 protein. This sample has 1.5 million to 2 million distinct CDR3 sequences, with roughly 50% found just once.

V is TRBV7-8 and J is TRBJ1-2; D call uncertain. The clonotype originates from a woman aged 35 to 49 in good health. What was sequenced was blood. Here the CDR3 DNA reads TGTGCCAGCAGCTTAGTCCCATTGTGGGGCTACACCTTC. It codes for CASSLVPLWGYTF. The full variable domain, with the rest looked up from reference TRBV7-8 and TRBJ1-2, is GAGVSQSPRYKVAKRGQDVALRCDPISGHVSLFWYQQALGQGPEFLTYFQNEAQLDKSGLPSDRFFAERPEGSVSTLKIQRTQQEDSAVYLCASSLVPLWGYTFGSGTRLTVV.